These 30 T cell receptor beta chains share one sample of origin, sequenced in a study of blood T cell repertoires in COVID-19. Data came from immunoSEQ multiplex PCR; TCRdb stores just in-frame clones and leaves some out. The data contain more than 200,000 clones, around nine tenths of them seen just once; the ten biggest clones take up 3.5% to 4%. Sequenced: PBMCs or T cells enriched from blood (not recorded which). The receptor source for this set is a woman in her 30s with acute COVID-19.

A few counts support this clone. The gene calls are TRBV5-4 and TRBJ2-1; TRBD1 agrees at 10 bases. This CDR3 has 15 residues. From germline, CDR1 is SGHNT and CDR2 YYREEE (reference sequence). The trim removed 0 bases at V and 4 bases at J, leaving 1 base unmatched. In nucleotides, the CDR3 is TGTGCCAGCAGCTTGGGGACAGGGGGGTACAATGAGCAGTTCTTC. This codes for CASSLGTGGYNEQFF.

The chain recombines TRBV5-1 with TRBJ2-3, with TRBD2 identical over 9 bases. The V gene end was trimmed by 6 bases and the J gene end by 2 bases; junction bases not matched to a gene: 19. Germline V gene lookup returns CDR1 SGHRS and CDR2 YFSETQ. The CDR3 runs to 19 residues. The DNA of the CDR3 is TGCGCCAGCACCTCAGCCACTTACAGTAGCGGGGGAAACACAGATACGCAGTATTTT. Translating it yields CASTSATYSSGGNTDTQYF.

The V and J genes are TRBV5-1 and TRBJ2-7; D is uncertain. CDR3 length: 14 amino acids. Trimming took off 0 bases at V and 4 bases at J, with 11 bases between the two ends. Germline assignment: CDR1 SGHRS and CDR2 YFSETQ. The CDR3 region is CASSLVGPQYEQYF. CDR3 nucleotides: TGCGCCAGCAGCTTGGTGGGCCCTCAGTACGAGCAGTACTTC.

The chain carries TRBV5-4 and TRBJ2-5; no clear D gene. Trimming removed 9 bases at V and 3 bases at J, with 15 bases between. This CDR3 is built from 13 residues. Germline V lookup: CDR1 SGHNT, CDR2 YYREEE (reference sequence). The CDR3 DNA reads as TGTGCCAACTCGCTAGACGGAAAAGAGACCCAGTACTTC. Translated: CANSLDGKETQYF. The full variable domain, with the rest looked up from reference TRBV5-4 and TRBJ2-5, is ETGVTQSPTHLIKTRGQQVTLRCSSQSGHNTVSWYQQALGQGPQFIFQYYREEENGRGNFPPRFSGLQFPNYSSELNVNALELDDSALYLCANSLDGKETQYFGPGTRLLVL.

The rearrangement joins TRBV2 to TRBJ2-5; a weak D match, TRBD1 (6 bases). The CDR3 is 15 amino acids. Per the germline V gene, CDR1 is SNHLY and CDR2 is FYNNEI. V lost 11 bases and J lost 5, with 24 bases in between. The CDR3 is CAGKGPRGFYETQYF. Written as DNA, the CDR3 is TGTGCCGGAAAGGGCCCGAGGGGGTTCTATGAGACCCAGTACTTC. The entire variable domain, with the rest obtained from reference TRBV2 and TRBJ2-5, is as follows: EPEVTQTPSHQVTQMGQEVILRCVPISNHLYFYWYRQILGQKVEFLVSFYNNEISEKSEIFDDQFSVERPDGSNFTLKIRSTKLEDSAMYFCAGKGPRGFYETQYFGPGTRLLVL.

The chain couples TRBV24-1 to TRBJ1-2, with unresolved D. Trimming left V 0 bases short and J 5 bases short, with 6 bases between. This CDR3 is built from 13 residues. From germline, CDR1 is KGHDR and CDR2 SFDVKD. CDR3 sequence reads: CATSDLPRYGYTF. The DNA of the CDR3 is TGTGCCACCAGTGATTTGCCCAGATATGGCTACACCTTC.

The gene calls are TRBV9 and TRBJ2-7; TRBD1 matches 10 bases. CDR3 length: 15 residues. Germline V CDR1 and CDR2: SGDLS, YYNGEE. The J segment lost 4 bases and the V segment lost 3 bases, leaving 7 bases of the junction unmatched. This CDR3 reads CASSGTGTGAYEQYF. The CDR3 DNA follows: TGTGCCAGCAGCGGCACCGGGACAGGGGCATACGAGCAGTACTTC.

The V gene is TRBV11-1, the J gene TRBJ2-7, with 7 bases matching TRBD2. CDR1 and CDR2 from the germline V gene are SGHAT and FQDESV (reference sequence). This CDR3 has 16 amino acids. The J segment lost 2 bases and the V segment lost 1 base, leaving 8 bases of the junction unmatched. The chain's CDR3 is CASSLVRGRVPYEQYF. The CDR3 bases are TGTGCCAGCAGCTTAGTACGAGGGAGGGTGCCCTACGAGCAGTACTTC. Complete variable domain (other parts from reference TRBV11-1 and TRBJ2-7): EAEVAQSPRYKITEKSQAVAFWCDPISGHATLYWYRQILGQGPELLVQFQDESVVDDSQLPKDRFSAERLKGVDSTLKIQPAELGDSAMYLCASSLVRGRVPYEQYFGPGTRLTVT.

The rearrangement joins TRBV19 to TRBJ1-4; D is unclear. V was cut by 3 bases and J by 4 bases, with 15 bases left in between. The CDR3 runs 16 residues. Germline V lookup: CDR1 LNHDA, CDR2 SQIVND (reference sequence). The CDR3 DNA sequence: TGTGCCAGTAGTATTCAAGGAGGAGTTTTTAATGAAAAACTGTTTTTT. It encodes CASSIQGGVFNEKLFF.

The chain recombines TRBV7-2 with TRBJ1-1, with 8 bases fitting TRBD1. The CDR3 spans 14 residues. Germline CDR1 is SGHTA and CDR2 is FQGNSA. Trimming cost V 4 bases and J 4 bases; bases outside gene matches: 5. The CDR3 nucleotides are TGTGCCAGCAGCTACAGGGGGATTGGCACTGAAGCTTTCTTT. Its protein is CASSYRGIGTEAFF.

This clone was seen just once. This chain links TRBV7-8 with TRBJ1-5; no reliable D call. Germline CDR1 reads SGHVS; CDR2 reads FQNEAQ. The length of the CDR3 is 16 residues. V was cut by 7 bases and J by 7 bases, with 23 bases left in between. The CDR3 loop is CASTVGSGRAGQPQHF. The CDR3 region has the DNA TGTGCCAGCACTGTAGGGTCCGGGAGAGCGGGGCAGCCCCAGCATTTT.

The chain has TRBV15 and TRBJ2-3, with no clear D. The CDR3 covers 14 residues. Germline-derived CDR1 and CDR2 are LNHNV and YYDKDF (reference sequence). V gave up 5 bases and J gave up 2 bases, with 11 bases separating them. Here the CDR3 reads CATSGDTYTDTQYF. The CDR3 coding sequence is TGTGCCACCAGCGGTGATACTTACACAGATACGCAGTATTTT.

This clone showed up just a few times. V is TRBV9 and J is TRBJ1-6; no clear D. The CDR3 has 15 residues. Germline CDR1 SGDLS, CDR2 YYNGEE. Deletions cut 6 bases from V and 2 bases from J, with 12 bases between. CDR3 residues: CASTPAGTYNSPLHF. The CDR3, as DNA: TGTGCCAGCACACCGGCAGGCACCTATAATTCACCCCTCCACTTT.

This clone was found once. This chain uses TRBV28 with TRBJ2-6; 10 nucleotides agree with TRBD1. The CDR3 covers 16 residues. CDR1 is MDHEN, CDR2 SYDVKM, per germline. V shed 10 bases and J 0 bases; nucleotides not matched to a gene: 6. The CDR3, as DNA: TGTGCCACCGAGACAGGGGGCGCCTCTGGGGCCAACGTCCTGACTTTC. The encoded protein is CATETGGASGANVLTF.

The chain joins TRBV12-3 or TRBV12-4 to TRBJ2-7; D is undetermined. The CDR3 is 10 residues long. With 7 bases removed from V and 3 bases from J, the gap between germline ends came to 4 bases. CDR3 amino acids: CASNYYEQYF. CDR3 sequence (DNA): TGTGCCAGCAATTACTACGAGCAGTACTTC.

The rearrangement links TRBV15 to TRBJ2-6; D is undetermined. This CDR3 contains 16 residues. V lost 8 bases and J lost 0, with 14 bases in between. The germline V gene has CDR1 LNHNV and CDR2 YYDKDF (reference sequence). DNA of the CDR3: TGTGCCACCTCTAGGATCCCAAACTCTGGGGCCAACGTCCTGACTTTC. It is translated as CATSRIPNSGANVLTF.

This chain connects TRBV7-2 to TRBJ2-2; the D gene is possibly TRBD2 (5 bases). Looked up from germline, CDR1 is SGHTA and CDR2 is FQGNSA. Trimming took 3 bases from V and 1 from J, leaving 6 bases between them. This CDR3 spans 14 amino acids. This CDR3 is CASSFGMNTGELFF. CDR3 DNA: TGTGCCAGCAGCTTCGGGATGAACACCGGGGAGCTGTTTTTT.

CDR3 bases: TGTGCCAGCAGCGGGGGGACTAGCGGGGTGGGCGAGCAGTACTTC. Translation: CASSGGTSGVGEQYF. This chain connects TRBV7-6 to TRBJ2-7; the match to TRBD2 covers 13 bases. The germline V gene has CDR1 SGHVS and CDR2 FNYEAQ. The J segment lost 6 bases and the V segment lost 5 bases, leaving 7 bases of the junction unmatched. The CDR3 is 15 residues long.

This chain joins TRBV9 and TRBJ2-1; 14 bases line up with TRBD2. The CDR3 spans 17 residues. Germline V gives CDR1 SGDLS, CDR2 YYNGEE. Losses at the gene ends were 4 bases for V and 3 bases for J; bases not matched to a gene: 6. The CDR3 coding sequence is TGTGCCAGCAGCCTTGGGACTAGCGGGGGATACTACAATGAGCAGTTCTTC. Translation gives CASSLGTSGGYYNEQFF. The full variable domain, completed using reference TRBV9 and TRBJ2-1, is DSGVTQTPKHLITATGQRVTLRCSPRSGDLSVYWYQQSLDQGLQFLIQYYNGEERAKGNILERFSAQQFPDLHSELNLSSLELGDSALYFCASSLGTSGGYYNEQFFGPGTRLTVL.

The rearrangement uses TRBV5-5 and TRBJ1-2; D not resolved. Looked up from germline, CDR1 is SGHKS and CDR2 is YYEKEE (reference sequence). Trimming stripped 6 bases from V and 2 bases from J, with 14 bases between. CDR3 length equals 14 residues. For the CDR3, the DNA is TGTGCCAGCACCCGTGCGGAATCAAACTATGGCTACACCTTC. Amino acids: CASTRAESNYGYTF. The full variable domain, with the rest looked up from reference TRBV5-5 and TRBJ1-2, is DAGVTQSPTHLIKTRGQQVTLRCSPISGHKSVSWYQQVLGQGPQFIFQYYEKEERGRGNFPDRFSARQFPNYSSELNVNALLLGDSALYLCASTRAESNYGYTFGSGTRLTVV.

Only a few counts were recorded for this clone. The V and J genes are TRBV6-5 and TRBJ2-5; TRBD2 might be the D (6 bases). V lost 5 bases, J lost 6 bases, and 16 bases lay in between. The CDR3 spans 14 residues. The germline gives CDR1 MNHEY, CDR2 SVGAGI. The CDR3 reads CASSPRDLRKTQYF. Written as DNA, the CDR3 is TGTGCCAGCAGTCCGCGGGACCTAAGGAAGACCCAGTACTTC.

This clone was seen once. The chain joins TRBV7-2 to TRBJ2-3; TRBD2 might be the D (7 bases). Deletions cut 1 base from V and 4 bases from J, with 15 bases between. The germline gives CDR1 SGHTA, CDR2 FQGNSA. The CDR3 runs 16 residues. The CDR3 nucleotides are TGTGCCAGCAGCTTAGGGTCGGGGGGCTGGGCAGATACGCAGTATTTT. Translated: CASSLGSGGWADTQYF.

This clone was recorded only once. The chain uses TRBV19 and TRBJ1-1; D may be TRBD1 (5 bases). The length of the CDR3 is 13 residues. Trimming left V 5 bases short and J 11 bases short, with 18 bases between. From germline, CDR1 is LNHDA and CDR2 SQIVND (reference sequence). CDR3 DNA: TGTGCCAGTAGTGTCAGGGTCGCATTTTACGCTTTCTTT. It translates to CASSVRVAFYAFF.

This clone was detected once. The rearrangement uses TRBV5-1 and TRBJ2-7, with TRBD2 matching over 11 bases. The V and J ends lost 0 bases and 7 bases, in that order; junction bases with no gene match: 12. Germline V lookup: CDR1 SGHRS, CDR2 YFSETQ. The CDR3 covers 17 residues. The CDR3 is CASSLEGPTSGEREQYF. As DNA, the CDR3 is TGCGCCAGCAGCTTGGAAGGTCCGACTAGCGGGGAACGGGAGCAGTACTTC.

The chain carries TRBV7-3 and TRBJ2-2; D is perhaps TRBD1 (6 bases). V gave up 4 bases and J gave up 3 bases, with 21 bases separating them. Germline V gene sequence: CDR1 SGHTA, CDR2 FQGTGA. This CDR3 has 18 amino acids. This CDR3 is CASSSDPWGLAHTGELFF. In nucleotides, the CDR3 is TGTGCCAGCAGCTCAGACCCCTGGGGGCTTGCACACACCGGGGAGCTGTTTTTT. Full variable domain (remainder filled in from reference TRBV7-3 and TRBJ2-2): GAGVSQTPSNKVTEKGKYVELRCDPISGHTALYWYRQSLGQGPEFLIYFQGTGAADDSGLPNDRFFAVRPEGSVSTLKIQRTERGDSAVYLCASSSDPWGLAHTGELFFGEGSRLTVL.

This sequence joins TRBV6-5 and TRBJ2-7, with 8 bases lining up with TRBD1. Germline loops: CDR1 MNHEY, CDR2 SVGAGI. The J segment lost 3 bases and the V segment lost 9 bases, leaving 13 bases of the junction unmatched. This CDR3 is built from 15 residues. The CDR3 DNA reads as TGTGCCAGTTTTCAAACCGGGACAGGCCTCTACGAGCAGTACTTC. As protein: CASFQTGTGLYEQYF.

This clone was recorded a few times. The chain recombines TRBV6-5 with TRBJ1-1, with D uncertain. Trimming took 5 bases from V and 3 from J, leaving 4 bases between them. There are 11 residues in the CDR3. The germline V gene encodes CDR1 MNHEY and CDR2 SVGAGI. CDR3 sequence: CASSRDTEAFF. The CDR3, as DNA: TGTGCCAGCAGTAGAGACACTGAAGCTTTCTTT.

V usage is TRBV7-2 and J usage is TRBJ1-5, with TRBD1 matching 8 bases. CDR1 and CDR2 from the germline V gene are SGHTA and FQGNSA. This CDR3 comprises 16 residues. J was trimmed by 6 bases and V by 3 bases; bases with no gene match: 10. DNA for the CDR3: TGTGCCAGCAGCTTCCTCGGACAGGGACCCAGTCAGCCCCAGCATTTT. Translating gives CASSFLGQGPSQPQHF.

The CDR3: CASSLRVAGTNQPQHF. As DNA, the CDR3 is TGTGCCAGCAGCTTACGCGTTGCAGGAACCAATCAGCCCCAGCATTTT. The chain combines TRBV7-9 with TRBJ1-5, with D uncertain. CDR1 is SEHNR, CDR2 FQNEAQ, per germline (reference sequence). The CDR3 runs to 16 residues. Trimming left V 2 bases short and J 3 bases short, with 14 bases between.

This clone came up a few times. The rearrangement links TRBV27 to TRBJ1-2, with 8 bases aligning to TRBD1. J gave up 4 bases and V 3 bases, and 1 base lay outside the gene matches. Germline loops: CDR1 MNHEY, CDR2 SMNVEV (reference sequence). CDR3 size: 13 residues. The CDR3 loop reads CASSLGQAYGYTF. CDR3 coding DNA: TGTGCCAGCAGTTTGGGACAGGCCTATGGCTACACCTTC.